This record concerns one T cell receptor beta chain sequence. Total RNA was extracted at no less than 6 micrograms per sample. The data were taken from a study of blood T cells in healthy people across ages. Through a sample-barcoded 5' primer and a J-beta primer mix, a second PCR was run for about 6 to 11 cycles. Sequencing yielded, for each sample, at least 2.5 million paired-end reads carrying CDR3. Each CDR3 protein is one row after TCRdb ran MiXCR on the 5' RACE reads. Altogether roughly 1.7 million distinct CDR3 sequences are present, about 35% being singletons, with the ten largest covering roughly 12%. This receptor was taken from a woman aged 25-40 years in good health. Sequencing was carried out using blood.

In nucleotides, the CDR3 is TGCAGTGCTAGCGACTCCGGGACGAAGACCTACGAGCAGTACTTC. This translates into CSASDSGTKTYEQYF. V gene TRBV20-1 combines with J gene TRBJ2-7, with D possibly being TRBD1 or TRBD2 (5 bases each). Germline CDR1 is DFQATT and CDR2 is SNEGSKA (reference sequence). This CDR3 is 15 amino acids long. Trimming cost V 3 bases and J 2 bases, with 17 bases left between them.